This section outlines one T cell receptor beta chain sequence together with its context. These data come from a study of molecular identifiers for immune sequencing clone quantification. A single record per CDR3 protein comes from TCRdb applying MiXCR to the PCR reads. This sample has some 320,000 distinct CDR3 sequences, with roughly 24% found just once. CDR3 length: 14 amino acids. V was clipped by 6 bases and J by 0 bases, with 11 bases between them. The sequence was obtained from a human donor in good health. Some libraries in this study had Jurkat cell RNA spiked in. Sequenced: naive CD8+ T cells from blood, with Jurkat cell RNA spiked in. Stated subset: FACS-sorted CD8+CD4-CCR7+CD45RA+ naive T cells. The chain couples TRBV12-3 or TRBV12-4 to TRBJ1-2, with D uncertain. CDR3 coding DNA: TGTGCCAGCAGCCGGACGGTAGCTAACTATGGCTACACCTTC. Protein sequence: CASSRTVANYGYTF.